This T cell receptor beta chain was profiled in a study of T-cell memory formation after mild COVID-19. Overall study context: Clusters were largely donor specific. Findings and caveats of the study: Cross-reactive memory apparently joined, as some responding clones appeared in pre-infection memory. Clones contracting across day 15 to 85 had a balanced CD4/CD8 profile; later expanding clones leaned CD4+.

The CDR3 has 14 amino acids. V shed 0 bases and J shed 4 bases, with 5 bases lying between them. Germline lookup yields CDR1 SGHRS and CDR2 YFSETQ. Sample barcodes and UMIs were carried by the TCR alpha and TCR beta cDNA libraries that 5'RACE generated with constant-segment primers. MiXCR, applied by TCRdb to the 5' RACE reads, yields one record per CDR3 protein. The sample holds 200,000 to 250,000 distinct CDR3 sequences, about 15% seen once. This clonotype was seen a few times. What it binds is unknown. Sequenced: PBMCs or a T cell subset sorted from them (not recorded which). V gene TRBV5-1 combines with J gene TRBJ2-6; D gene unclear. The source of this sequence is a man aged 18-30 years who had mild COVID-19 (a few samples of this study predate the infection). Cell type and time point are not known. The chain's CDR3 is CASSLDTGANVLTF. Written as DNA, the CDR3 is TGCGCCAGCAGCTTGGACACCGGGGCCAACGTCCTGACTTTC.